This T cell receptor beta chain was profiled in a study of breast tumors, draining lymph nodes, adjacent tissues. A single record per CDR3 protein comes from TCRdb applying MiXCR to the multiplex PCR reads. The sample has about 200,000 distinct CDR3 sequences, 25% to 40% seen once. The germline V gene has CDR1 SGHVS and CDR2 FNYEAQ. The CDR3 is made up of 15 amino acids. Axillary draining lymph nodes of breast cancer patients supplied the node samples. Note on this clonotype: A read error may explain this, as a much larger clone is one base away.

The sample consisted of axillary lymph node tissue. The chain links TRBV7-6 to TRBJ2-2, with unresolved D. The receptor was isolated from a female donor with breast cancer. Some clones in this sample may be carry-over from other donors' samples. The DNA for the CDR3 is TGTGCCAGCAACTTAGCCCCCGCGAACACCGGGGAGCTGTTTTTT. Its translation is CASNLAPANTGELFF.